This is a list of T cell receptor beta chains from one sample in a study of blood T cell repertoires in COVID-19. TCRdb's table, derived via immunoSEQ multiplex PCR, lists solely in-frame clones and lacks some. This repertoire shows nearly 95,000 clones, around 87% found once; its top ten account for 7% to 9%. Sequences were obtained from peripheral blood. These receptors all stem from a human donor with acute or convalescent COVID-19. The donor label of this sample is uncertain. The CDR3 runs from the conserved cysteine through the conserved F or W. The D gene is left open where the match is weak. Only part of the rows carry a size: once, few, many, or a class if the clone is expanded.

V	size	D	J	DNA	CDR3
TRBV6-5	.	.	TRBJ1-2	TGTGCCAGCAGCCAGGGTGTAGATGGCTACACCTTC	CASSQGVDGYTF
TRBV27	.	.	TRBJ2-5	TGTGCCAGCAGTGTAGGGGGGACCCAGTACTTC	CASSVGGTQYF
TRBV12-5	.	TRBD1	TRBJ2-1	TGTGCTAGTGGCCCGGACAGGGGCAATGAGCAGTTCTTC	CASGPDRGNEQFF
TRBV3-1/TRBV3-2	.	TRBD1	TRBJ1-2	TGTGCCAGCAGCCACTCGGACAGGGCGGGGGATGGCTACACCTTC	CASSHSDRAGDGYTF
TRBV30	.	TRBD2	TRBJ2-3	TGTGCCTGGAGTGTAGGTGGGAGGGCAGATACGCAGTATTTT	CAWSVGGRADTQYF
TRBV10-3	once	.	TRBJ1-1	TGTGCCATCAGTGAGCGGACAGACCCTAGGGCTTTCTTT	CAISERTDPRAFF
TRBV5-1	.	.	TRBJ2-1	TGCGCCAGCAGCTTTAACTGGCGGGATGAGCAGTTCTTC	CASSFNWRDEQFF
TRBV6-5	once	TRBD1	TRBJ1-2	TGTGCCAGCAGGCGGGACAGGGGGCGAGTCTATGGCTACACCTTC	CASRRDRGRVYGYTF
TRBV7-9	many	.	TRBJ2-1	TGTGCCAGCAGCATTACCCAGGGTTTCGAGAATGAGCAGTTCTTC	CASSITQGFENEQFF
TRBV30	once	TRBD2	TRBJ2-1	TGTGCCTGGACCATAGGACGGGGGGGCCACTTCTTC	CAWTIGRGGHFF
TRBV20-1	.	.	TRBJ2-7	TGCAGTGCTAGATCTTCGGACAGGCAGTACTTC	CSARSSDRQYF
TRBV10-3	.	.	TRBJ1-1	TGTGCCATCAGGGCAGGGTTTGACGACACTGAAGCTTTCTTT	CAIRAGFDDTEAFF
TRBV5-1	once	TRBD1	TRBJ1-6	TGCGCCAGCAGCTTGGGGACAGGGGGTCGGCGGTCGGGTTCACCCCTCCACTTT	CASSLGTGGRRSGSPLHF
TRBV3-1/TRBV3-2	.	.	TRBJ1-4	TGTGCCAGCAGCCACCGAGGGGGTTTCGAGTTTTTT	CASSHRGGFEFF
TRBV11-2	.	.	TRBJ2-7	TGTGCCAGCGCCCGGCAGGGGCCCTACGAGCAGTACTTC	CASARQGPYEQYF
TRBV3-1/TRBV3-2	.	.	TRBJ2-5	TGTGCCAGCAGCCGAGGGAAGTACCAAGAGACCCAGTACTTC	CASSRGKYQETQYF
TRBV5-4	once	.	TRBJ1-6	TGTGCCAGCACTAAAGCCCAGGGGAAGGGTTCACCCCTCCACTTT	CASTKAQGKGSPLHF
TRBV7-2	.	.	TRBJ2-3	TGTGCCAGCAGCTACCGGGACATTTACACAGATACGCAGTATTTT	CASSYRDIYTDTQYF
TRBV2	.	.	TRBJ1-6	TGTGCCAGCAGGGAGGGACGGAATAATTCACCCCTCCACTTT	CASREGRNNSPLHF
TRBV7-7	.	TRBD2	TRBJ2-2	TGTGCTAGCAGCTTGGCCCTGGGGCTAGCGGGGCCCGCGAACACCGGGGAGCTGTTTTTT	CASSLALGLAGPANTGELFF
TRBV30	.	.	TRBJ1-2	TGTGCCTGGAGCCTTTGGGACTACTACACCTTC	CAWSLWDYYTF
TRBV28	.	.	TRBJ1-2	TGTGCCAGTCGAATCACACAGGCCTCCCTAGGCTACACCTTC	CASRITQASLGYTF
TRBV5-6	.	.	TRBJ2-1	TGTGCCAGCAACCTTAGCGGTCGGAGGGTAAATGAGCAGTTCTTC	CASNLSGRRVNEQFF
TRBV2	.	.	TRBJ1-3	TGTGCCAGCAGTGGAGAACGCGTTCCTGGAAACACCATATATTTT	CASSGERVPGNTIYF
TRBV24-1	.	.	TRBJ2-1	TGTGCCACCAGTGACCCCAGGACAGCGGGAAATGAGCAGTTCTTC	CATSDPRTAGNEQFF
TRBV11-2	.	.	TRBJ1-1	TGTGCCAGCAGCTTACTTGGACAGACGTTGAGCACTGAAGCTTTCTTT	CASSLLGQTLSTEAFF
TRBV5-1	.	.	TRBJ1-6	TGCGCCAGCAGCTTGCAAGGGGATGGTTCACCCCTCCACTTT	CASSLQGDGSPLHF
TRBV5-1	.	.	TRBJ2-2	TGCGCCAGCAAGCGTACGAACACCGGGGAGCTGTTTTTT	CASKRTNTGELFF
TRBV7-8	.	.	TRBJ2-2	TGTGCCAGCAGCCTTCAGGGCCTGAACACCGGGGAGCTGTTTTTT	CASSLQGLNTGELFF
TRBV5-6	.	TRBD1	TRBJ1-2	TGTGCCAGCAGCCCTCCGGGACAGTCCTATGGCTACACCTTC	CASSPPGQSYGYTF
TRBV5-1	.	.	TRBJ2-2	TGCGCCAGCAGCTCCCGGACAGCCACCGGGGAGCTGTTTTTT	CASSSRTATGELFF
TRBV6-6	.	.	TRBJ2-5	TGTGCCAGCAAACCTCCAAGCGAACTACAAGAGACCCAGTACTTC	CASKPPSELQETQYF
TRBV2	.	.	TRBJ2-7	TGTGCCAGCAGGGTAGTTGAGCAGTACTTC	CASRVVEQYF
TRBV7-9	.	TRBD1	TRBJ1-1	TGTGCCAGCAGCCCATCCCGGGACAGCCTCCGGTGGGCTGAAGCTTTCTTT	CASSPSRDSLRWAEAFF
TRBV2	.	TRBD1	TRBJ1-1	TGTGCCAGCGCTCGGACAGGGGGTACCGGGAACACTGAAGCTTTCTTT	CASARTGGTGNTEAFF
TRBV6-5	.	.	TRBJ2-7	TGTGCCAGCACCAAGGACACATACTCCTACGAGCAGTACTTC	CASTKDTYSYEQYF
TRBV28	.	TRBD2	TRBJ2-1	TGTGCCAGCAGTTACCCTAGCGGGGGGGCCGGTGAGCAGTTCTTC	CASSYPSGGAGEQFF
TRBV5-1	.	.	TRBJ2-7	TGCGCCAGCAGCTTGGCCCCGGGGACCTACGAGCAGTACTTC	CASSLAPGTYEQYF
TRBV12-3/TRBV12-4	.	.	TRBJ2-7	TGTGCCAGCAGTTTTGGCGGCTACGAGCAGTACTTC	CASSFGGYEQYF
TRBV7-9	few	TRBD1	TRBJ1-6	TGTGCCAGCAGCCCGACGACAGGGGATGGGAATTCACCCCTCCACTTT	CASSPTTGDGNSPLHF
TRBV5-1	once	.	TRBJ2-6	TGCGCCAGCAGCTTGGGTTGGAGCTCTGGGGCCAACGTCCTGACTTTC	CASSLGWSSGANVLTF
TRBV12-1	once	.	TRBJ1-4	TGTGCCAGCAGCCCCCCGCGGAGGTATGAAAAACTGTTTTTT	CASSPPRRYEKLFF
TRBV2	.	TRBD1	TRBJ2-7	TGTGCCAGCAACTTGGACAGGAACTACGAGCAGTACTTC	CASNLDRNYEQYF
TRBV4-1	.	.	TRBJ2-5	TGCGCCAGCAGCCAAGGGGACTTTAGTGGGGTGGGGACCCAGTACTTC	CASSQGDFSGVGTQYF
TRBV7-9	.	.	TRBJ2-1	TGTGCCAGCAGCCCCCAACGGTGGAGCTCCTACAATGAGCAGTTCTTC	CASSPQRWSSYNEQFF
TRBV6-1	.	.	TRBJ2-5	TGTGCCAGCAGTGAAGGATCTTACGGCGGTCAAGAGACCCAGTACTTC	CASSEGSYGGQETQYF
TRBV19	.	TRBD1	TRBJ2-7	TGTGCCAGTAGTCACCCCGGGACAGGGTTCGACGAGCAGTACTTC	CASSHPGTGFDEQYF
TRBV6-6	.	.	TRBJ2-7	TGTGCCAGCGGGCCAGGGGCCTACGAGCAGTACTTC	CASGPGAYEQYF
TRBV5-1	.	TRBD1	TRBJ2-7	TGCGCCAGCAGCTTGTCGGCAGGGGGTTCCTACGAGCAGTACTTC	CASSLSAGGSYEQYF
TRBV27	.	.	TRBJ2-3	TGTGCCCGCGCAGGGGGGCTTGGCACAGATACGCAGTATTTT	CARAGGLGTDTQYF
TRBV19	.	TRBD2	TRBJ2-2	TGTGCCAGTAGGACTAGCGGGGGGCGAGACACCGGGGAGCTGTTTTTT	CASRTSGGRDTGELFF
TRBV11-1	.	TRBD2	TRBJ2-1	TGTGCCAGCAGCCAGCAGACTAGCCTTGAGCAGTTCTTC	CASSQQTSLEQFF
TRBV18	.	.	TRBJ2-5	TGTGCCAGCTCACCACCGAAGCTAAACCAAGAGACCCAGTACTTC	CASSPPKLNQETQYF
TRBV25-1	.	TRBD2	TRBJ2-1	TGTGCCAGCAGTGCCTCTAGGACTAGCTTTCTCTACAATGAGCAGTTCTTC	CASSASRTSFLYNEQFF
TRBV5-4	once	.	TRBJ2-2	TGTGCCAGCAGCGCGAAACAGGGGAACACCGGGGAGCTGTTTTTT	CASSAKQGNTGELFF
TRBV6-5	.	TRBD1	TRBJ1-3	TGTGCCAGCAGTTATCAGGGGGCCTCTGGAAACACCATATATTTT	CASSYQGASGNTIYF
TRBV13	.	.	TRBJ1-2	TGTGCCAGCAGCTTAGAATCCGTTGGCTACACCTTC	CASSLESVGYTF
TRBV20-1	.	.	TRBJ2-7	TGCAGTGCTAGTGGAGGGGGAGCGTCCTACGAGCAGTACTTC	CSASGGGASYEQYF